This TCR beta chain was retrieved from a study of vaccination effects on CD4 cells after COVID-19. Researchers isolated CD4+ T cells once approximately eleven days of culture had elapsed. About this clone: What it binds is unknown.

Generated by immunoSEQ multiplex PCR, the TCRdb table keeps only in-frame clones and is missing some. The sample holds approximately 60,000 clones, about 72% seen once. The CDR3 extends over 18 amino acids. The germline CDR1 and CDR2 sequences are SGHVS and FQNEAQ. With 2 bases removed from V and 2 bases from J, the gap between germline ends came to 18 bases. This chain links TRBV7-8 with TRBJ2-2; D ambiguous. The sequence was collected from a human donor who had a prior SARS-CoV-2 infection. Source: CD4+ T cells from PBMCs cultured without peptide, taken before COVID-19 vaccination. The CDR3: CASSLSVAQLYNTGELFF. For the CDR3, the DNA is TGTGCCAGCAGCTTAAGTGTGGCCCAATTATATAACACCGGGGAGCTGTTTTTT.